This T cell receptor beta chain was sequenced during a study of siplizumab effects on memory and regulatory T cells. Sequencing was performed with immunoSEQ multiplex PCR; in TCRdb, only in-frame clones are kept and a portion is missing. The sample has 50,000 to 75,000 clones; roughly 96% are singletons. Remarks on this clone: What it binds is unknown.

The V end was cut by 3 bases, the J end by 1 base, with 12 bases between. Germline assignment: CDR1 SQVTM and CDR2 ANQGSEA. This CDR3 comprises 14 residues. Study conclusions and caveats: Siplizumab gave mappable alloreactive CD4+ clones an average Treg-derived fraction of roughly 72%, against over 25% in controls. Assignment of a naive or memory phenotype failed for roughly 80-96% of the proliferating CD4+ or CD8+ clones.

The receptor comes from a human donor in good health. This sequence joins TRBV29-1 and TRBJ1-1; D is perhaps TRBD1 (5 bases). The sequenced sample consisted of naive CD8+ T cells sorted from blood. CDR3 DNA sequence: TGCAGCGTTGACGGAAACGGACAGAACACTGAAGCTTTCTTT. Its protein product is CSVDGNGQNTEAFF.